Here is one T cell receptor beta chain with its context. Its antigen is still unknown. The data stem from a study of cytomegalovirus exposure and HLA in healthy donors. General observations from the study: Presence/absence comparisons presumed near-even sequencing depth among donors. Altogether, 164 TCR beta chains were recorded as cytomegalovirus-associated.

Trimming took 0 bases from V and 1 from J; bases not matched to a gene: 5. Germline V lookup: CDR1 MRHNA, CDR2 SNTAGT. The CDR3 covers 17 residues. Researchers ran the PCR with 60 Vbeta and 13 Jbeta primers. Repertoires were generated with immunoSEQ multiplex PCR, while TCRdb's copy carries only in-frame clones and drops some. Its table lists 140,000 to 150,000 clones. The receptor was isolated from a male donor in good health and CMV-seronegative. Specimen: PBMCs. The genes are TRBV6-4 and TRBJ2-7, with TRBD2 matching over 11 bases. This CDR3 reads CASSDSTSGVTSYEQYF. DNA for the CDR3: TGTGCCAGCAGTGACTCGACTAGCGGGGTGACTTCCTACGAGCAGTACTTC.